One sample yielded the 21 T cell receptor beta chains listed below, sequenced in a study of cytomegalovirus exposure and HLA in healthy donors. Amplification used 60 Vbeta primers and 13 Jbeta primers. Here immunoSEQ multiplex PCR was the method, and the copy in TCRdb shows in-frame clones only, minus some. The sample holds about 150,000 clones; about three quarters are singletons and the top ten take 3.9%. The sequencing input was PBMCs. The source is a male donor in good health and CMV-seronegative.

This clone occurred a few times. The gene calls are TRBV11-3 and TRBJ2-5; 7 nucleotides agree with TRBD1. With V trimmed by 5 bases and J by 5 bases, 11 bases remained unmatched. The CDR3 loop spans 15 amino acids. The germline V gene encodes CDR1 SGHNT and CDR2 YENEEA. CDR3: CASSARDSFKETQYF. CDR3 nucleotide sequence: TGTGCCAGCAGCGCCCGGGACAGCTTTAAGGAGACCCAGTACTTC.

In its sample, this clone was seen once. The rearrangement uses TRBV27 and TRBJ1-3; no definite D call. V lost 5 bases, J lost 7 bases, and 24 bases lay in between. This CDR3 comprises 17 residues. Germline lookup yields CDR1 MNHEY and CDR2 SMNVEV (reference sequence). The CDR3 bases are TGTGCCAGCAGTCTTCGGGTGGAGGGCTTAGGGTCGAACACCATATATTTT. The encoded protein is CASSLRVEGLGSNTIYF.

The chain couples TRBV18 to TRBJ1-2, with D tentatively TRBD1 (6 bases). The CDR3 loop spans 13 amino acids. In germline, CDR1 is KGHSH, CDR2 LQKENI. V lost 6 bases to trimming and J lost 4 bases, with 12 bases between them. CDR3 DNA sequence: TGTGCCAGCTCCCAGGGAGGGGGCTATGGCTACACCTTC. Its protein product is CASSQGGGYGYTF.

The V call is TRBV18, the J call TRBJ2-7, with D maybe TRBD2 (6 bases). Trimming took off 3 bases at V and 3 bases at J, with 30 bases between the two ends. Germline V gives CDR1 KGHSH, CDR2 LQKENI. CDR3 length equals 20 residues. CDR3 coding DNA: TGTGCCAGCTCACCGGGCTTGTATGGGGGACTCACTCAGGGCAGCTACGAGCAGTACTTC. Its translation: CASSPGLYGGLTQGSYEQYF.

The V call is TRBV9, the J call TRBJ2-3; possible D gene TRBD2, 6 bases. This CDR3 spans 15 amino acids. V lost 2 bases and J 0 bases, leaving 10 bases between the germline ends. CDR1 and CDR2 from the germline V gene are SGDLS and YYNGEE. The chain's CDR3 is CASSVAGTSTDTQYF. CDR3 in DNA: TGTGCCAGCAGCGTTGCGGGAACCAGCACAGATACGCAGTATTTT.

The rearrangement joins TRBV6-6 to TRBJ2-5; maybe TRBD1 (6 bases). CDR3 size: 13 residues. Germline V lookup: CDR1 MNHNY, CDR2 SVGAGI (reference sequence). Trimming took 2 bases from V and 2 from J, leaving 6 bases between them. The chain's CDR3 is CASSYGQQETQYF. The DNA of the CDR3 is TGTGCCAGCAGTTACGGACAGCAAGAGACCCAGTACTTC.

CDR3 amino acids: CASSQDRDRGLETQYF. The DNA of the CDR3 is TGCGCCAGCAGCCAAGATCGAGACAGGGGGCTAGAGACCCAGTACTTC. The rearrangement joins TRBV4-1 to TRBJ2-5; 10 bases line up with TRBD1. This CDR3 contains 16 residues. V gave up 0 bases and J gave up 4 bases; unmatched junction bases: 5. Looked up from germline, CDR1 is MGHRA and CDR2 is YSYEKL.

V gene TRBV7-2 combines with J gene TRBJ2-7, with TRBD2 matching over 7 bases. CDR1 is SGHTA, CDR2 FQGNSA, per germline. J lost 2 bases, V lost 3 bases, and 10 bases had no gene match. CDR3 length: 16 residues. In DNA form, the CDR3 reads TGTGCCAGCAGCTTCGTGGGCGGGGGAATTCCCTACGAGCAGTACTTC. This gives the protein CASSFVGGGIPYEQYF.

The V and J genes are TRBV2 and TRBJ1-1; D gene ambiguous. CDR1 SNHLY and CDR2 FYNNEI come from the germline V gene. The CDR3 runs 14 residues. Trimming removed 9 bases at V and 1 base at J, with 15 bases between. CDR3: CARTSGRENTEAFF. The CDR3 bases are TGTGCCAGAACCTCCGGACGGGAGAACACTGAAGCTTTCTTT.

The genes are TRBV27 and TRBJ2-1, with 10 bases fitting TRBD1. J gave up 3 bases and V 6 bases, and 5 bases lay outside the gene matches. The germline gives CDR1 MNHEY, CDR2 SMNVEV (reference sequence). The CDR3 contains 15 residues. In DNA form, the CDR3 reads TGTGCCAGCAGAGCGGGACAGGGGTTCTACAATGAGCAGTTCTTC. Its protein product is CASRAGQGFYNEQFF.

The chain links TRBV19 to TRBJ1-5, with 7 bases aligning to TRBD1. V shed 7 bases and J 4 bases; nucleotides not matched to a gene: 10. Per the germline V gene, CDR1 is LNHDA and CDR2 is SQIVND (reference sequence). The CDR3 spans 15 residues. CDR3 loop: CASTNRDSYNQPQHF. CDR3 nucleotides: TGTGCCAGTACAAACCGGGACAGCTATAATCAGCCCCAGCATTTT.

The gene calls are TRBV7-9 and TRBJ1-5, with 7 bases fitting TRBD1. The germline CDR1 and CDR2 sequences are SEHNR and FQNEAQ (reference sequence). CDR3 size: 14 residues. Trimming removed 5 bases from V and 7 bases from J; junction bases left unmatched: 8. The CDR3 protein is CASSREGAWQPQHF. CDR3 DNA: TGTGCCAGCAGCCGGGAGGGGGCTTGGCAGCCCCAGCATTTT.

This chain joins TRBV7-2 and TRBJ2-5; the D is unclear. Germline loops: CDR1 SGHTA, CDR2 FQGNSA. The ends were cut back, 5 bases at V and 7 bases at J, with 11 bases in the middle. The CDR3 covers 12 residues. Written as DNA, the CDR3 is TGTGCCAGCAGCCGTTCCCTGTCGACCCAGTACTTC. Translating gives CASSRSLSTQYF. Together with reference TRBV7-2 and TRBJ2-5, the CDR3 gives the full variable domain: GAGVSQSPSNKVTEKGKDVELRCDPISGHTALYWYRQSLGQGLEFLIYFQGNSAPDKSGLPSDRFSAERTGGSVSTLTIQRTQQEDSAVYLCASSRSLSTQYFGPGTRLLVL.

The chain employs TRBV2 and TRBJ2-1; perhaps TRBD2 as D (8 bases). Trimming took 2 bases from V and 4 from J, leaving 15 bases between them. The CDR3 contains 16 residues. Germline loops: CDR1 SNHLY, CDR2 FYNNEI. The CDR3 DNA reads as TGTGCCAGCAGTGAAACGGGAGGGGGCCCATACAATGAGCAGTTCTTC. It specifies CASSETGGGPYNEQFF.

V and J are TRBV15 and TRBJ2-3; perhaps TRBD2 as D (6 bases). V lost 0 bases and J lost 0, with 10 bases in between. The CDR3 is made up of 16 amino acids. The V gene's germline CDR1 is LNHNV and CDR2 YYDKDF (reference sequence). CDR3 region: CATSRETGVSTDTQYF. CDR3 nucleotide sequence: TGTGCCACCAGCAGAGAGACGGGGGTCAGCACAGATACGCAGTATTTT. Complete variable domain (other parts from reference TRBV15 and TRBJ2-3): DAMVIQNPRYQVTQFGKPVTLSCSQTLNHNVMYWYQQKSSQAPKLLFHYYDKDFNNEADTPDNFQSRRPNTSFCFLDIRSPGLGDTAMYLCATSRETGVSTDTQYFGPGTRLTVL.

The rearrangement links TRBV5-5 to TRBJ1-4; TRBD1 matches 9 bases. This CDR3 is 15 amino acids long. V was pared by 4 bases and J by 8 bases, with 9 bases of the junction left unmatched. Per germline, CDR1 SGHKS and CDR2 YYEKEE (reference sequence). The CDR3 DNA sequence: TGTGCCAGCAGCGAGGAGGACAGGGGAAGGGAAAAACTGTTTTTT. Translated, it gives CASSEEDRGREKLFF.

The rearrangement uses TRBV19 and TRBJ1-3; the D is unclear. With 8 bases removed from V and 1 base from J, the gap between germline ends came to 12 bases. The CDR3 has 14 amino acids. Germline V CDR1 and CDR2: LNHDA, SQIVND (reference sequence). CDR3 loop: CASLPGRSGNTIYF. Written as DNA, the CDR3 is TGTGCCAGTCTACCAGGCCGATCTGGAAACACCATATATTTT.

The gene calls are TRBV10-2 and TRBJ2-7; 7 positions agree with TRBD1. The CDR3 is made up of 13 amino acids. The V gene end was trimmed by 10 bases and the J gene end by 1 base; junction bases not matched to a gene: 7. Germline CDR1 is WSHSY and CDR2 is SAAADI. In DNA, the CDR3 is TGCGCCACCGCCCGGGACAGTTCCTACGAGCAGTACTTC. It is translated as CATARDSSYEQYF.

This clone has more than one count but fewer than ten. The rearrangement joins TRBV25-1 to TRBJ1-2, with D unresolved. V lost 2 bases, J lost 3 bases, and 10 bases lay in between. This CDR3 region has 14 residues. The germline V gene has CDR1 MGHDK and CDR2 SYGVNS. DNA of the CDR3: TGTGCCAGCAGTGAACGGTGGTCTCACTATGGCTACACCTTC. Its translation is CASSERWSHYGYTF.

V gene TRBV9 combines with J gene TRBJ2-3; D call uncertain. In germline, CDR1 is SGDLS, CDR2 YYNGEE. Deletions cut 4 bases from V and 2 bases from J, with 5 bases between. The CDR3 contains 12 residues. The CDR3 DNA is TGTGCCAGCAGCTCCTTCACAGATACGCAGTATTTT. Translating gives CASSSFTDTQYF. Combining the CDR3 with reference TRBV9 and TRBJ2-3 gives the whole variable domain DSGVTQTPKHLITATGQRVTLRCSPRSGDLSVYWYQQSLDQGLQFLIQYYNGEERAKGNILERFSAQQFPDLHSELNLSSLELGDSALYFCASSSFTDTQYFGPGTRLTVL.

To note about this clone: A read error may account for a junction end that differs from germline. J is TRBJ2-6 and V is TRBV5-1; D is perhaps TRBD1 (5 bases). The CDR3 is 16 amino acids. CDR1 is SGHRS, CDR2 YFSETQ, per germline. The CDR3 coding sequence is TGCGCCAGCAGCCATAATACGTTCTCTGGGGCCAACGGCCTGACTTTC. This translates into CASSHNTFSGANGLTF.